A selection of T cell receptor beta chains follows, all from one sample in a study of blood T cell repertoires in COVID-19. Profiled with immunoSEQ multiplex PCR; TCRdb holds only in-frame clones, not every one. The repertoire holds just under 95,000 clones, with 80% as singletons. The sequencing sample was made of peripheral blood. The receptors here all came from a human donor in a cohort sampled during active COVID-19. Each CDR3 is given with its conserved first and last residue. The D gene is left open where the match is weak. The listing skips clone size in some rows; elsewhere it reads once, few, many or a size class.

TRBV20-1	TRBJ2-5	-	TRBD1	TGCAGTGCTAGTAAGGGGGCCCAAGAGACCCAGTACTTC	CSASKGAQETQYF
TRBV29-1	TRBJ1-1	-	TRBD1	TGCAGCGTTAGGTTGCAGGGGGCGGGCACTGAAGCTTTCTTT	CSVRLQGAGTEAFF
TRBV27	TRBJ1-2	-	TRBD1	TGTGCCAGCAGTTCAAGGGCGGGCAGGGGGAATTTGGTTGGCTACACCTTC	CASSSRAGRGNLVGYTF
TRBV28	TRBJ2-7	-	TRBD1	TGTGCCAGCAGTTTACCCCCCGGACAGGGGGGGAACGAGCAGTACTTC	CASSLPPGQGGNEQYF
TRBV9	TRBJ2-5	-	-	TGTGCCAGCAGCGAAGCGGATAGGGAGACCCAGTACTTC	CASSEADRETQYF
TRBV5-1	TRBJ1-5	-	TRBD1	TGCGCCAGCAGCCCTAACCCGACAGGGGCGGGTCAGCCCCAGCATTTT	CASSPNPTGAGQPQHF
TRBV7-2	TRBJ2-1	-	TRBD2	TGTGCCAGCACCCCGGGGGGGCTACGAGGGAATGAGCAGTTCTTC	CASTPGGLRGNEQFF
TRBV7-9	TRBJ1-2	-	TRBD1	TGTGCCAGCAGCACTACAGGGGGGAAGGCTAACTATGGCTACACCTTC	CASSTTGGKANYGYTF
TRBV10-3	TRBJ1-2	-	-	TGTGCCATCAGTGAAAACGGCCAGGGAGGGTCCTCCGGCTACACCTTC	CAISENGQGGSSGYTF
TRBV27	TRBJ1-5	few	-	TGTGCCAGCAGTCCAAGGCGGGGGAAGCAGCCCCAGCATTTT	CASSPRRGKQPQHF
TRBV5-1	TRBJ2-1	-	-	TGCGCCAGCAGGTTTCAGGGGGGAGAGGTTAGTGAGCAGTTCTTC	CASRFQGGEVSEQFF
TRBV9	TRBJ1-2	-	-	TGTGCCAGCAGCGTAGGCCAGGCTTCTAACTATGGCTACACCTTC	CASSVGQASNYGYTF
TRBV7-2	TRBJ1-3	-	-	TGTGCCAGCAGCCAGGACGGGGTGGCTGGAAACACCATATATTTT	CASSQDGVAGNTIYF
TRBV12-3/TRBV12-4	TRBJ2-7	-	TRBD2	TGTGCCAGCAGTCGACGGGAGGGCTACGAGCAGTACTTC	CASSRREGYEQYF
TRBV28	TRBJ2-7	-	TRBD1	TGTGCCAGCAGTTCAGGGGGCGTCTACGAGCAGTACTTC	CASSSGGVYEQYF
TRBV6-4	TRBJ1-2	-	TRBD1	TGTGCCAGCAGACCCTCAGGGGGCAACTATGGCTACACCTTC	CASRPSGGNYGYTF
TRBV10-2	TRBJ1-3	-	TRBD1	TGCGCCAGCAGTGATACAGACAGGGGCTCTGGAAACACCATATATTTT	CASSDTDRGSGNTIYF
TRBV30	TRBJ1-5	-	-	TGTGCCTGGAGTGGGCAGAGCAATCAGCCCCAGCATTTT	CAWSGQSNQPQHF
TRBV28	TRBJ2-7	-	TRBD1	TGTGCCAGCAGTTTGGGACAGTCCTACGAGCAGTACTTC	CASSLGQSYEQYF
TRBV6-6	TRBJ2-7	few	TRBD2	TGTGCCAGCAGCACTAGCGGGAGGTACGAGCAGTACTTC	CASSTSGRYEQYF
TRBV28	TRBJ2-7	-	-	TGTGCCAGCAGTCCGCCGTCGGACTTCATCTACGAGCAGTACTTC	CASSPPSDFIYEQYF
TRBV4-1	TRBJ2-1	-	TRBD2	TGCGCCAGCAGCCCGAGCTCGGGAGTTGGCGGGAGGAGGAATGAGCAGTTCTTC	CASSPSSGVGGRRNEQFF
TRBV5-1	TRBJ2-3	-	-	TGCGCCAGCAGCTTCGCTAGTTCAGATACGCAGTATTTT	CASSFASSDTQYF
TRBV5-1	TRBJ1-5	-	TRBD1	TGCGCCAGCAGCCCCGGGACAGACTTTAATCAGCCCCAGCATTTT	CASSPGTDFNQPQHF
TRBV6-5	TRBJ1-2	few	TRBD1	TGTGCCAGCAGCCCCACAGGGGAATATGGCTACACCTTC	CASSPTGEYGYTF
TRBV21-1	TRBJ1-2	-	-	TGTGCCAGCAGCAAAGGATCCCCGGGACAGGGGACCTATGGCTACACCTTC	CASSKGSPGQGTYGYTF
TRBV7-9	TRBJ1-1	-	-	TGTGCCAGCAGCTTATTACGGGGGAATGAAGCTTTCTTT	CASSLLRGNEAFF
TRBV28	TRBJ2-7	few	-	TGTGCCAGCAGTTCTCTGACAAAGTACTTC	CASSSLTKYF
TRBV5-1	TRBJ2-7	-	-	TGCGCCAGCAGCCCCTCTGCAGCGGATTCCTACGAGCAGTACTTC	CASSPSAADSYEQYF
TRBV27	TRBJ1-5	few	-	TGTGCCAGCAGTTCGGGGGGACAGCCCCAGCATTTT	CASSSGGQPQHF
TRBV18	TRBJ2-7	few	TRBD1	TGTGCCAGCTCACTAGTACCGGGACAGGGGTGGTACGAGCAGTACTTC	CASSLVPGQGWYEQYF
TRBV10-3	TRBJ2-2	few	-	TGTGCCATCAGCCCCTATCCGGGACAAGATACCGGGGAGCTGTTTTTT	CAISPYPGQDTGELFF
TRBV5-4	TRBJ2-7	few	-	TGTGCCAGCAGCTTGGAGGAGGGCTACGAGCAGTACTTC	CASSLEEGYEQYF
TRBV7-9	TRBJ1-4	-	TRBD1	TGTGCCAGCAGCCCCCTAAGGGACAGCGGTAATGAAAAACTGTTTTTT	CASSPLRDSGNEKLFF
TRBV27	TRBJ2-1	-	TRBD1	TGTGCCAGCAGTCCAGGGACAGGTAGCTCCTACAATGAGCAGTTCTTC	CASSPGTGSSYNEQFF
TRBV7-7	TRBJ2-2	-	-	TGTGCCAGCAGCTTAGTCGCCGGGGCGAACACCGGGGAGCTGTTTTTT	CASSLVAGANTGELFF
TRBV29-1	TRBJ2-3	once	TRBD2	TGCAGCGGGGGCGGTAGCGGGAGTGTAGATACGCAGTATTTT	CSGGGSGSVDTQYF
TRBV3-1/TRBV3-2	TRBJ1-1	-	TRBD1	TGTGCCAGCAGCCATAGGACAGGGTCAATGGGGACTGAAGCTTTCTTT	CASSHRTGSMGTEAFF
TRBV14	TRBJ1-1	-	-	TGTGCCAGCAGCCAAATAGTGGCCGGGGGCACTGAAGCTTTCTTT	CASSQIVAGGTEAFF
TRBV6-1	TRBJ2-7	-	TRBD1	TGTGCCAGCAGTGAAGGAGCGACAGGGATCACCTACGAGCAGTACTTC	CASSEGATGITYEQYF
TRBV23-1	TRBJ2-7	-	-	TGCGCCAGCACTTACTACGAGCAGTACTTC	CASTYYEQYF
TRBV5-1	TRBJ1-1	once	-	TGCGCCAGCAGCTTGTATGTAACGGCGGATGCTTTCTTT	CASSLYVTADAFF
TRBV10-3	TRBJ2-3	-	TRBD2	TGTGCCACCTCGGGACTAGCGGGAGGGCGCACAGATACGCAGTATTTT	CATSGLAGGRTDTQYF
TRBV7-7	TRBJ2-7	-	-	TGTGCCAGCAGCTTATCGGACAGCTACGAGCAGTACTTC	CASSLSDSYEQYF
TRBV2	TRBJ2-2	-	-	TGTGCCAGCAGAGGGACAAGACAAGGGGAGCTGTTTTTT	CASRGTRQGELFF
TRBV27	TRBJ2-7	-	TRBD1	TGTGCCAGCAGTAGAGGGGACAGCTCCTACGAGCAGTACTTC	CASSRGDSSYEQYF
TRBV6-5	TRBJ2-7	-	TRBD1	TGTGCCAGCAGTAATGACAGGGTTAGCTCCTACGAGCAGTACTTC	CASSNDRVSSYEQYF
TRBV5-1	TRBJ2-7	-	TRBD1	TGCGCCAGCAGCCAGACAGGGTCTTTCTACGAGCAGTACTTC	CASSQTGSFYEQYF
TRBV3-1/TRBV3-2	TRBJ2-7	-	TRBD2	TGTGCCAGCAGCCAGCACACTAGCGGGACCCACGAGCAGTACTTC	CASSQHTSGTHEQYF
TRBV2	TRBJ1-2	-	TRBD1	TGTGCCAGCGCCATGGGACAGCTCTATGGCTACACCTTC	CASAMGQLYGYTF
TRBV7-2	TRBJ2-1	-	-	TGTGCCAGCAGCTTAGTGCGAGCGGCCTCAGGCAGGTTCTTC	CASSLVRAASGRFF
TRBV14	TRBJ2-3	-	-	TGTGCCAGCAGCCAAGGTCCAAATACGCAGTATTTT	CASSQGPNTQYF
TRBV11-2	TRBJ1-3	-	-	TGTGCCAGCAGTCAGGGAATCTCTGGAAACACCATATATTTT	CASSQGISGNTIYF
TRBV19	TRBJ1-2	-	TRBD1	TGTGCCAGTAGAACCGTGGGGATACCGGGACAGGGGGCGCATGGCTACACCTTC	CASRTVGIPGQGAHGYTF
TRBV2	TRBJ2-2	-	-	TGTGCCAGCAGGACCAGGGGGAACACCGGGGAGCTGTTTTTT	CASRTRGNTGELFF
TRBV10-3	TRBJ1-3	few	-	TGTGCCATCAGTGAGCCGGGTCGAGCCGGAAACACCATATATTTT	CAISEPGRAGNTIYF
TRBV28	TRBJ2-2	-	-	TGTGCCAGCAGTCCCCCCGTCGGCGGGGAGCTGTTTTTT	CASSPPVGGELFF
TRBV19	TRBJ2-6	-	-	TGTGCCAGTAGTATAGGTCGGGGAGCTTTCTCATCTGGGGCCAACGTCCTGACTTTC	CASSIGRGAFSSGANVLTF
TRBV5-6	TRBJ2-5	-	-	TGTGCCAGCAGCTTGTTTCTAGCAGAAGAGACCCAGTACTTC	CASSLFLAEETQYF
TRBV5-5	TRBJ1-1	-	TRBD1	TGTGCCAGCAGCTGGGGACAGGGGGACACTGAAGCTTTCTTT	CASSWGQGDTEAFF